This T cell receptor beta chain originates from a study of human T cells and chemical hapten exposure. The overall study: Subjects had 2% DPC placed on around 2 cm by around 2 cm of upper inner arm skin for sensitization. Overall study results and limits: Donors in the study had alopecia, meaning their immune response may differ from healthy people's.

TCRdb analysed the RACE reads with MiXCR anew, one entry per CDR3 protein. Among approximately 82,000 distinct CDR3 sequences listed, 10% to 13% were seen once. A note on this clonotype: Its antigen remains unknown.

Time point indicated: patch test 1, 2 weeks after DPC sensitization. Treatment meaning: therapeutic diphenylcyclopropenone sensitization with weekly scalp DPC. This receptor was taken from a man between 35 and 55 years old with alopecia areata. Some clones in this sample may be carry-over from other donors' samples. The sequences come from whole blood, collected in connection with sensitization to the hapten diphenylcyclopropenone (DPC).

Here the CDR3 DNA reads TGTGCCAGCAGTTCCGGGCAGGACTATGGCTACACCTTC. The encoded protein is CASSSGQDYGYTF. The rearrangement joins TRBV6-5 to TRBJ1-2, with D unresolved. Germline loops: CDR1 MNHEY, CDR2 SVGAGI. Trimming pared 4 bases from V and 3 bases from J, leaving 9 bases between. The CDR3 runs 13 residues.